The clone carrying this T cell receptor beta chain was counted only a few times. The data derive from a study of OX40 agonist ivuxolimab in advanced cancers. Clones were read by immunoSEQ multiplex PCR, and TCRdb kept only the in-frame ones, dropping some. This sample carries more than 50,000 clones, about 90% of them seen once, and the ten largest clones take approximately 2%. Germline lookup yields CDR1 SNHLY and CDR2 FYNNEI. With 8 bases removed from V and 0 bases from J, the gap between germline ends came to 8 bases. CDR3 length: 12 amino acids. This receptor was identified in an adult with an advanced solid tumor such as melanoma, head and neck, liver or kidney cancer. The sequencing used CD4+ or CD8+ T cells sorted from blood, collected in a trial of the OX40 agonist ivuxolimab. The V call is TRBV2, the J call TRBJ2-7, with D possibly being TRBD2 (6 bases). CDR3 loop: CASSGDSYEQYF. In DNA form, the CDR3 reads TGTGCCAGCTCGGGGGACTCCTACGAGCAGTACTTC.